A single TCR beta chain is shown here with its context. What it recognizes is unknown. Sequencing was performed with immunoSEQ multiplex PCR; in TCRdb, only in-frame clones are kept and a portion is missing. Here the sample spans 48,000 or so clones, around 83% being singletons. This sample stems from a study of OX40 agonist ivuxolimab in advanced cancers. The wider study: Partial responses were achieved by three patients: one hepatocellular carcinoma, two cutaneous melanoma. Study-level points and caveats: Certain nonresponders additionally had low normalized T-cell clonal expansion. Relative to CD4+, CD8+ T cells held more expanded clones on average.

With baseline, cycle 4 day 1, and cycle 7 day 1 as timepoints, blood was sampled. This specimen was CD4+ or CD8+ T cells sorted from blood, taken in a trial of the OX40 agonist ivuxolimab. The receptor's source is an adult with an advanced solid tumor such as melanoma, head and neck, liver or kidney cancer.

Here the CDR3 DNA reads TGTGCCAGCAGCTCCAGACAGGGGGCTGTAGATACGCAGTATTTT. This encodes CASSSRQGAVDTQYF. The rearrangement joins TRBV7-3 to TRBJ2-3, with 10 bases matching TRBD1. The CDR3 sequence is 15 residues long. V lost 4 bases, J lost 5 bases, and 6 bases stayed unmatched. The germline V gene has CDR1 SGHTA and CDR2 FQGTGA.